These 22 T cell receptor beta chains originate from one sample sequenced in a study of patients and donors after allogeneic stem cell transplantation. TCRdb independently ran MiXCR on the RT-PCR reads; one entry per CDR3 protein. The data contain 900,000 to 1,000,000 distinct CDR3 sequences, roughly 17% of them singletons. Source material: blood, either unsorted or a sorted T cell fraction (not recorded which). The receptors stem from a human donor who was either an allogeneic HSCT recipient or a stem cell or donor lymphocyte infusion donor (not recorded which). It is not recorded whose cells these are; they may come from a transplant donor.

In this sample, this clonotype turned up a few times. V and J are TRBV5-1 and TRBJ2-5, with 9 bases aligning to TRBD2. The germline V gene has CDR1 SGHRS and CDR2 YFSETQ. This CDR3 spans 17 amino acids. Trimming cost V 0 bases and J 5 bases; bases outside gene matches: 11. In nucleotides, the CDR3 is TGCGCCAGCAGCTTGGAGTCCGCGGGAGGGCCAGGGGAGACCCAGTACTTC. Translating it yields CASSLESAGGPGETQYF.

This clonotype came up many times. The chain carries TRBV12-3 or TRBV12-4 and TRBJ1-2; weak D call: TRBD1 (6 bases). Trimming removed 7 bases from V and 7 bases from J, with 22 bases in between. The CDR3 is 15 amino acids. CDR3 coding DNA: TGTGCCAGCACCGCTGGACAGTCCCGGAATTCTGGCTACACCTTC. It encodes CASTAGQSRNSGYTF.

J is TRBJ1-6 and V is TRBV2; 9 bases are shared with TRBD1. The CDR3 sequence is 14 residues long. V lost 10 bases and J lost 10; bases outside the gene matches: 11. Germline assignment: CDR1 SNHLY and CDR2 FYNNEI. The CDR3 here is CAMGLDRGDSPLHF. In DNA, the CDR3 is TGTGCCATGGGGTTGGACAGGGGTGACTCACCCCTCCACTTT. The entire variable domain, with the rest obtained from reference TRBV2 and TRBJ1-6, is as follows: EPEVTQTPSHQVTQMGQEVILRCVPISNHLYFYWYRQILGQKVEFLVSFYNNEISEKSEIFDDQFSVERPDGSNFTLKIRSTKLEDSAMYFCAMGLDRGDSPLHFGNGTRLTVT.

This clonotype was seen a few times. V gene TRBV5-1 combines with J gene TRBJ2-6; 9 bases fit TRBD1. V lost 8 bases and J lost 4; bases outside the gene matches: 4. Germline lookup yields CDR1 SGHRS and CDR2 YFSETQ. The CDR3 consists of 14 residues. The CDR3 DNA sequence: TGCGCCAGTGGACAGGGGACCGGGGCCAACGTCCTGACTTTC. It yields the protein CASGQGTGANVLTF.

A few counts support this clonotype. This chain links TRBV18 with TRBJ2-1, with a tentative D call TRBD1 (6 bases). Trimming removed 5 bases at V and 0 bases at J, with 14 bases between. Per germline, CDR1 KGHSH and CDR2 LQKENI. This CDR3 has 16 amino acids. The DNA of the CDR3 is TGTGCCAGCTCAACCAGGGGTTTTAGCTCCTACAATGAGCAGTTCTTC. This encodes CASSTRGFSSYNEQFF.

This clonotype was seen a few times. The V and J genes are TRBV20-1 and TRBJ1-1; D gene unclear. V lost 5 bases and J 4 bases, leaving 20 bases between the germline ends. There are 15 residues in the CDR3. Germline V gene data show CDR1 as DFQATT and CDR2 as SNEGSKA (reference sequence). The CDR3 sequence: CSAPISGMGITEAFF. The CDR3 coding sequence is TGCAGTGCTCCGATTTCCGGTATGGGAATCACTGAAGCTTTCTTT.

The chain has TRBV20-1 and TRBJ2-1, with TRBD2 matching 12 bases. The CDR3 is made up of 15 amino acids. Germline CDR1 and CDR2: DFQATT and SNEGSKA (reference sequence). Losses at the gene ends were 6 bases for V and 4 bases for J; bases not matched to a gene: 7. The CDR3 loop reads CSADKLAGGYNEQFF. The CDR3 DNA is TGCAGTGCCGACAAACTAGCGGGGGGATACAATGAGCAGTTCTTC.

This clonotype was picked up a small number of times. J is TRBJ2-3 and V is TRBV7-2; D might be TRBD2 (5 bases). Germline lookup yields CDR1 SGHTA and CDR2 FQGNSA. V lost 6 bases and J lost 2, with 18 bases in between. This CDR3 has 16 amino acids. The CDR3 DNA reads as TGTGCCAGCAGTTTTCCTTTAGAGGGATACACAGATACGCAGTATTTT. Translated, it gives CASSFPLEGYTDTQYF.

Only a few counts were recorded for this clonotype. The V gene is TRBV5-6, the J gene TRBJ2-7; D gene unclear. Germline V gene sequence: CDR1 SGHDT, CDR2 YYEEEE. The V gene lost 4 bases and the J gene lost 2 bases, with 10 bases spanning the gap. The CDR3 has 13 residues. CDR3 sequence: CASSPASAYEQYF. In nucleotides, the CDR3 is TGTGCCAGCAGCCCCGCAAGCGCCTACGAGCAGTACTTC.

The gene calls are TRBV18 and TRBJ1-5; D is ambiguous. This CDR3 contains 14 residues. The germline V gene has CDR1 KGHSH and CDR2 LQKENI. Trimming pared 2 bases from V and 7 bases from J, leaving 12 bases between. As DNA, the CDR3 is TGTGCCAGCTCACCAGAGTCAGCCCTCCAGCCCCAGCATTTT. Translating it yields CASSPESALQPQHF.

J is TRBJ1-5 and V is TRBV11-2, with a tentative D call TRBD1 (5 bases). The V end was cut by 3 bases, the J end by 6 bases, with 18 bases between. The CDR3 is 16 residues long. Germline V lookup: CDR1 SGHAT, CDR2 FQNNGV. In DNA form, the CDR3 reads TGTGCCAGCAGCTTCCGTGACGCAGGGTCCGGTCAGCCCCAGCATTTT. The encoded protein is CASSFRDAGSGQPQHF.

Only a few counts were recorded for this clonotype. V gene TRBV4-1 combines with J gene TRBJ1-4; D is unclear. Trimming took 1 base from V and 0 from J, leaving 9 bases between them. Germline lookup yields CDR1 MGHRA and CDR2 YSYEKL. There are 16 residues in the CDR3. For the CDR3, the DNA is TGCGCCAGCAGCCAAGTTCTACTACCAACTAATGAAAAACTGTTTTTT. Its protein is CASSQVLLPTNEKLFF.

The sample holds a few counts of this clonotype. The V gene is TRBV6-1, the J gene TRBJ2-1; no clear D gene. V lost 7 bases and J 5 bases, leaving 15 bases between the germline ends. The CDR3 length is 14 residues. The germline gives CDR1 MNHNS, CDR2 SASEGT. The CDR3 sequence is CASISSAVHNEQFF. The CDR3 bases are TGTGCCAGCATTTCTAGTGCGGTCCACAATGAGCAGTTCTTC.

Only a few counts were recorded for this clonotype. The chain combines TRBV6-5 with TRBJ1-2; D is uncertain. The germline CDR1 and CDR2 sequences are MNHEY and SVGAGI. Trimming pared 6 bases from V and 0 bases from J, leaving 5 bases between. This CDR3 region has 12 residues. The CDR3: CASRRTNYGYTF. The CDR3 bases are TGTGCCAGCAGACGGACTAACTATGGCTACACCTTC.

This clonotype was counted between two and nine times. This chain uses TRBV7-9 with TRBJ1-6; no clear D. The V end lost 11 bases, the J end lost 11 bases, and 16 bases lay between the germline ends. Per germline, CDR1 SEHNR and CDR2 FQNEAQ (reference sequence). This CDR3 is 12 amino acids long. In DNA, the CDR3 is TGTGCCGGAAACAGACCTGGTACACCCCTCCACTTT. Translated: CAGNRPGTPLHF.

The V call is TRBV18, the J call TRBJ2-7, with 9 nucleotides matching TRBD2. The CDR3 contains 16 residues. Germline V gene lookup returns CDR1 KGHSH and CDR2 LQKENI. Trimming cost V 2 bases and J 7 bases; bases outside gene matches: 12. The chain's CDR3 is CASSPFGLAGRAEQYF. DNA of the CDR3: TGTGCCAGCTCACCATTTGGGCTAGCGGGGCGAGCGGAGCAGTACTTC.

This clonotype was detected only a few times. The rearrangement uses TRBV6-2 or TRBV6-3 and TRBJ1-2; D may be TRBD1 (6 bases). Per germline, CDR1 MNHEY and CDR2 SVGEGT. The CDR3 is 15 residues long. The V end lost 6 bases, the J end lost 1 base, and 15 bases lay between the germline ends. Here the CDR3 DNA reads TGTGCCAGCAGCGACGACAGGCTCATTAACTATGGCTACACCTTC. Translating it yields CASSDDRLINYGYTF.

The table lists this clonotype with a few counts. This chain joins TRBV5-5 and TRBJ2-5, with D possibly being TRBD1 (6 bases). V was trimmed by 3 bases and J by 5 bases, leaving 26 bases between them. CDR1 and CDR2 (germline): SGHKS, YYEKEE (reference sequence). The CDR3 consists of 18 residues. CDR3 sequence reads: CASSSARTDTPPAETQYF. The CDR3 DNA reads TGTGCCAGCAGCTCGGCAAGGACAGACACCCCCCCAGCCGAGACCCAGTACTTC. The whole variable domain, filled in from reference TRBV5-5 and TRBJ2-5, reads DAGVTQSPTHLIKTRGQQVTLRCSPISGHKSVSWYQQVLGQGPQFIFQYYEKEERGRGNFPDRFSARQFPNYSSELNVNALLLGDSALYLCASSSARTDTPPAETQYFGPGTRLLVL.

This clonotype occurred a few times. The gene calls are TRBV7-2 and TRBJ1-6; TRBD1 matches 7 bases. Trimming cost V 4 bases and J 8 bases; bases outside gene matches: 5. The CDR3 contains 14 residues. Germline assignment: CDR1 SGHTA and CDR2 FQGNSA. The CDR3 coding sequence is TGTGCCAGCAGCTCGGACAGGCCCCATTCACCCCTCCACTTT. Residues: CASSSDRPHSPLHF.

The chain has TRBV29-1 and TRBJ2-3; D might be TRBD1 (5 bases). The CDR3 is made up of 13 amino acids. V lost 4 bases and J 2 bases, leaving 10 bases between the germline ends. The germline CDR1 and CDR2 sequences are SQVTM and ANQGSEA. As DNA, the CDR3 is TGCAGCGTTGTGGACAAACCCACAGATACGCAGTATTTT. Protein sequence: CSVVDKPTDTQYF.

The chain recombines TRBV30 with TRBJ1-1; D uncertain. The germline V gene encodes CDR1 GTSNPN and CDR2 SVGIG (reference sequence). The CDR3 is 12 amino acids. Between the trimmed V and J ends, which lost 7 bases and 3 bases, there was a span of 12 bases. The chain's CDR3 is CALGFRDTEAFF. CDR3 coding DNA: TGTGCCTTAGGGTTTCGGGACACTGAAGCTTTCTTT.

The chain combines TRBV7-9 with TRBJ1-2, with D perhaps matching TRBD1 (6 bases). Trimming pared 7 bases from V and 4 bases from J, leaving 22 bases between. This CDR3 has 16 residues. Germline values: CDR1 SEHNR, CDR2 FQNEAQ (reference sequence). CDR3 residues: CASNMMFGTTSYGYTF. CDR3 in DNA: TGTGCCAGCAACATGATGTTTGGGACAACTAGCTATGGCTACACCTTC.